Reported below is one TCR beta chain. Its antigen is unidentified. These data originate in a study of monozygotic twins with inflammatory bowel disease. Study-wide findings and caveats: Against healthy co-twins, IBD patients had lower TCRbeta diversity (measured by inverse Simpson).

The quantity of total RNA per TCR library was roughly 3,300 ng. TCRdb re-called the 5' RACE reads and catalogs CDR3 proteins one per entry, DNA excluded. The sample has more than 300,000 distinct CDR3 sequences. Without any T cell sorting, total RNA was isolated from whole blood. This CDR3 comprises 17 residues. The source of this sequence is a human donor with ulcerative colitis or Crohn's disease, or a healthy co-twin of an affected twin (not recorded which). Sequencing was performed on blood. The gene calls are TRBV12-3 or TRBV12-4 and TRBJ2-1; TCRdb designates TRBD2, a call that cannot be tested without DNA. CDR3 region: CASSTGTSGGPRDEQFF.